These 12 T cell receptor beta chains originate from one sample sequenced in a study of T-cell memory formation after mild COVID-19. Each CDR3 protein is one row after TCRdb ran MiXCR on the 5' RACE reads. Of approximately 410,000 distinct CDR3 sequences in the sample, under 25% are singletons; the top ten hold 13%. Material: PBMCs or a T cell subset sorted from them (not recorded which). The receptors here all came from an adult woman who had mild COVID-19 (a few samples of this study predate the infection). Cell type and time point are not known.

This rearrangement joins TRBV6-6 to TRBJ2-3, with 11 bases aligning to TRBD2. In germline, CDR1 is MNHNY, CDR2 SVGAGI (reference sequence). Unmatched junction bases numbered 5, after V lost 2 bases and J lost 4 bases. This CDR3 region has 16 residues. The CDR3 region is CASSYLTSGRADTQYF. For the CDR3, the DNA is TGTGCCAGCAGTTACCTAACTAGCGGGAGAGCAGATACGCAGTATTTT.

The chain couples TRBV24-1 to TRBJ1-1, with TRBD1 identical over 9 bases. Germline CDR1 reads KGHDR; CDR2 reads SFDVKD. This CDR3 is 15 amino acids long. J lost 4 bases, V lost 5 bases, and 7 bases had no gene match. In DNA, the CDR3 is TGTGCCACCAGTGTTTCCGGGACAGGGACCACTGAAGCTTTCTTT. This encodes CATSVSGTGTTEAFF.

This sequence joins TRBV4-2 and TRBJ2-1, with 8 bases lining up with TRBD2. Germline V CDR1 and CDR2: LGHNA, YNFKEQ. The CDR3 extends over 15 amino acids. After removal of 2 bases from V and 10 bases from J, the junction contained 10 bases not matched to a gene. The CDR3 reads CASSQRTSPNGEQFF. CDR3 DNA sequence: TGTGCCAGCAGCCAAAGGACTAGCCCAAACGGGGAGCAGTTCTTC.

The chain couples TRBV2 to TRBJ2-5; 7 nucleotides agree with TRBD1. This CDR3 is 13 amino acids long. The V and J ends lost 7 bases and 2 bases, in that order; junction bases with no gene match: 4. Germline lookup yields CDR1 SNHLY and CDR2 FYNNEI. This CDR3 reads CASKGQLQETQYF. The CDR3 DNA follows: TGTGCCAGCAAGGGACAGCTACAAGAGACCCAGTACTTC. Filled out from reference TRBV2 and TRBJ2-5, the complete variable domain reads EPEVTQTPSHQVTQMGQEVILRCVPISNHLYFYWYRQILGQKVEFLVSFYNNEISEKSEIFDDQFSVERPDGSNFTLKIRSTKLEDSAMYFCASKGQLQETQYFGPGTRLLVL.

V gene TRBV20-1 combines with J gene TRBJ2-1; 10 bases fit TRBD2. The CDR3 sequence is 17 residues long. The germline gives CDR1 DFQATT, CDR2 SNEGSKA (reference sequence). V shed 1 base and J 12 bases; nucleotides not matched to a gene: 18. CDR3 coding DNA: TGCAGTGCTAGAGTCCACCCACTAGCGGGGCAACCCCTGGGGCAGTTCTTC. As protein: CSARVHPLAGQPLGQFF.

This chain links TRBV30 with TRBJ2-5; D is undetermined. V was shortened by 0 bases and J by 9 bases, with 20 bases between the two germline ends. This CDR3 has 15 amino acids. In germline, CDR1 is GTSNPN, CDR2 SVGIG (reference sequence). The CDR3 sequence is CAWSVGRTTGLAQYF. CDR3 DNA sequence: TGTGCCTGGAGTGTAGGGCGAACAACGGGCCTGGCCCAGTACTTC.

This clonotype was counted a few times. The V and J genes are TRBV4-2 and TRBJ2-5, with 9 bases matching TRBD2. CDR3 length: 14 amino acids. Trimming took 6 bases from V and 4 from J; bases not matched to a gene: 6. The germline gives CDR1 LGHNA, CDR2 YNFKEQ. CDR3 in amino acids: CASSLAGEGETQYF. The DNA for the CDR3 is TGTGCCAGCAGTTTAGCGGGAGAGGGAGAGACCCAGTACTTC.

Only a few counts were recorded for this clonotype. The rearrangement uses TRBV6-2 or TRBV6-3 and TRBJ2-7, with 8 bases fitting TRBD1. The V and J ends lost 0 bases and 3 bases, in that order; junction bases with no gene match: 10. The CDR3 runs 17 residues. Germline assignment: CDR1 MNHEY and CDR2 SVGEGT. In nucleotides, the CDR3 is TGTGCCAGCAGTTACTCCCTGACAGGGGTTCATTTCTACGAGCAGTACTTC. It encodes CASSYSLTGVHFYEQYF.

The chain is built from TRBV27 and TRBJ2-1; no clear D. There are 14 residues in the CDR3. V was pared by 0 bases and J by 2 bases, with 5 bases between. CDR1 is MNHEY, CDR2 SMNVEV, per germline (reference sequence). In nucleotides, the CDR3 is TGTGCCAGCAGTTTATCGTCAGCCTACAATGAGCAGTTCTTC. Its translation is CASSLSSAYNEQFF.

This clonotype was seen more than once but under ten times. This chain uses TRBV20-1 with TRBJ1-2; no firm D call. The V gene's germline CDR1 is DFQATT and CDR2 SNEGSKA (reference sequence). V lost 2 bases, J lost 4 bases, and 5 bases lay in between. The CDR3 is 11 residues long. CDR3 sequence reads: CSARQIYGYTF. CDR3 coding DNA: TGCAGTGCTAGACAGATCTATGGCTACACCTTC.

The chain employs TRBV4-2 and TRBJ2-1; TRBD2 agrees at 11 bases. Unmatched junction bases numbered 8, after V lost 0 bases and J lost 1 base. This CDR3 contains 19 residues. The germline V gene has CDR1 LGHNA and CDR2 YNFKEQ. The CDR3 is CASSQEQASGRTSYNEQFF. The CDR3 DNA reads TGTGCCAGCAGCCAAGAACAGGCTAGCGGGAGGACATCCTACAATGAGCAGTTCTTC.

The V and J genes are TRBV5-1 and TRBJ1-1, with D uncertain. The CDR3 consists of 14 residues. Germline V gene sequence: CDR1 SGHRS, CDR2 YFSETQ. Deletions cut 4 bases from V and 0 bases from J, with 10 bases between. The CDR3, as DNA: TGCGCCAGCAGCGCCAGGCGTCTGAACACTGAAGCTTTCTTT. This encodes CASSARRLNTEAFF.